One and the same sample provided the 18 T cell receptor beta chains below, sequenced in a study of T cells after yellow fever vaccination. TCRdb redid the calling of the 5' RACE reads with MiXCR, one entry per CDR3 protein. The sample has some 390,000 distinct CDR3 sequences, 6.2% seen once. This material consisted of PBMCs, taken 5 days after the yellow fever booster vaccination. These receptors were collected from a man under 40 who received the YFV17D yellow fever vaccine.

There are a few counts of this clonotype. This chain uses TRBV7-3 with TRBJ2-7; 8 bases are a match to TRBD1. The V gene end was trimmed by 5 bases and the J gene end by 6 bases; junction bases not matched to a gene: 6. The CDR3 contains 13 residues. Germline V CDR1 and CDR2: SGHTA, FQGTGA. In DNA, the CDR3 is TGTGCCAGCAGCCTGGACAGGGATTCCGAGCAGTACTTC. Translating it yields CASSLDRDSEQYF.

V gene TRBV10-1 combines with J gene TRBJ2-7, with 8 positions matching TRBD1. The CDR3 loop spans 16 amino acids. Trimming removed 0 bases from V and 2 bases from J; junction bases left unmatched: 6. Germline V lookup: CDR1 WNHNN, CDR2 SYGVQD (reference sequence). In DNA, the CDR3 is TGCGCCAGCAGTGAGTCGAGGAGACAGGGGACCTACGAGCAGTACTTC. It yields the protein CASSESRRQGTYEQYF.

This clonotype has at least ten counts. The chain is built from TRBV7-8 and TRBJ2-7; D possibly corresponds to TRBD1 (5 bases). The CDR3 sequence is 15 residues long. Germline V gene lookup returns CDR1 SGHVS and CDR2 FQNEAQ. V dropped 0 bases and J dropped 0 bases, with 9 bases sitting between them. CDR3 sequence: CASSLATRASYEQYF. In DNA form, the CDR3 reads TGTGCCAGCAGCTTAGCTACCAGGGCCTCCTACGAGCAGTACTTC.

The chain carries TRBV5-4 and TRBJ2-1; D gene ambiguous. With 0 bases removed from V and 5 bases from J, the gap between germline ends came to 12 bases. Looked up from germline, CDR1 is SGHNT and CDR2 is YYREEE (reference sequence). CDR3 length: 15 residues. The DNA of the CDR3 is TGTGCCAGCAGCTTGGGTCTGGTAGGGAACAATGAGCAGTTCTTC. This gives the protein CASSLGLVGNNEQFF.

This clonotype was counted many times. The chain uses TRBV28 and TRBJ2-7, with a tentative D call TRBD1 (7 bases). There are 14 residues in the CDR3. The V gene lost 6 bases and the J gene lost 4 bases, with 16 bases spanning the gap. Germline values: CDR1 MDHEN, CDR2 SYDVKM. Here the CDR3 reads CASRLAGGIYEQYF. The CDR3 DNA follows: TGTGCCAGCAGATTGGCAGGGGGGATTTACGAGCAGTACTTC.

V and J are TRBV14 and TRBJ1-5; D is undetermined. Germline V gene sequence: CDR1 SGHDN, CDR2 FVKESK. V was trimmed by 4 bases and J by 4 bases, leaving 5 bases between them. The CDR3 extends over 12 amino acids. CDR3 residues: CASSLKNQPQHF. CDR3 sequence (DNA): TGTGCCAGCAGCCTGAAAAATCAGCCCCAGCATTTT.

This clonotype occurred many times. This chain joins TRBV4-1 and TRBJ2-3; TRBD2 matches 12 bases. Germline lookup yields CDR1 MGHRA and CDR2 YSYEKL. The CDR3 runs to 18 residues. Trimming removed 0 bases from V and 2 bases from J; junction bases left unmatched: 6. The CDR3 bases are TGCGCCAGCAGCCAAGACCCTAGCGGGAGGGCCACCACAGATACGCAGTATTTT. It encodes CASSQDPSGRATTDTQYF.

This clonotype occurred many times. The chain joins TRBV23-1 to TRBJ1-5, with D possibly being TRBD1 (5 bases). Being an ORF, TRBV23-1 has a function that is uncertain. The CDR3 sequence is 16 residues long. V dropped 7 bases and J dropped 2 bases, with 18 bases sitting between them. CDR3 region: CASTPRTGGGNQPQHF. CDR3 nucleotide sequence: TGCGCCAGCACCCCAAGAACGGGGGGGGGCAATCAGCCCCAGCATTTT.

This clonotype appeared many times. The chain has TRBV7-3 and TRBJ2-3; 9 bases line up with TRBD1. V gave up 4 bases and J gave up 4 bases; unmatched junction bases: 3. The CDR3 spans 14 residues. Looked up from germline, CDR1 is SGHTA and CDR2 is FQGTGA. The CDR3 region is CASSSRQGADTQYF. In DNA form, the CDR3 reads TGTGCCAGCAGCTCCCGACAGGGGGCAGATACGCAGTATTTT.

The table lists this clonotype with many counts. This chain links TRBV12-3 or TRBV12-4 with TRBJ2-2; D might be TRBD2 (5 bases). V was pared by 3 bases and J by 6 bases, with 8 bases between. CDR3 length equals 13 residues. The CDR3 sequence is CASSLRRSGELFF. Written as DNA, the CDR3 is TGTGCCAGCAGTTTGAGGAGGTCCGGGGAGCTGTTTTTT.

This clonotype came up a few times. V and J are TRBV10-3 and TRBJ2-3; 8 bases map to TRBD2. Germline V CDR1 and CDR2: ENHRY, SYGVKD. V trimming: 5 bases; J trimming: 1 base; junction bases outside the gene matches: 5. The CDR3 totals 15 residues. This CDR3 reads CAISTTSAGTDTQYF. The CDR3 DNA follows: TGTGCCATCAGTACGACTAGCGCCGGCACAGATACGCAGTATTTT.

This clonotype was observed at least ten times. The gene calls are TRBV20-1 and TRBJ2-5; TRBD1 or TRBD2 may be the D gene (5 bases each). The V end lost 1 base, the J end lost 5 bases, and 11 bases lay between the germline ends. There are 13 residues in the CDR3. Germline V gene sequence: CDR1 DFQATT, CDR2 SNEGSKA (reference sequence). CDR3 region: CSARVSGPETQYF. DNA for the CDR3: TGCAGTGCTAGAGTATCGGGGCCGGAGACCCAGTACTTC.

This clonotype appeared a few times. This chain links TRBV7-9 with TRBJ1-2; TRBD1 might be the D (5 bases). Trimming took off 6 bases at V and 6 bases at J, with 14 bases between the two ends. The CDR3 is 13 residues long. The V gene's germline CDR1 is SEHNR and CDR2 FQNEAQ (reference sequence). The CDR3: CASRSAGKDGYTF. The CDR3 nucleotides are TGTGCCAGCAGGAGTGCAGGGAAGGATGGCTACACCTTC.

This clonotype came up many times. The chain employs TRBV20-1 and TRBJ2-7, with D tentatively TRBD1 or TRBD2 (5 bases each). CDR1 and CDR2 (germline): DFQATT, SNEGSKA (reference sequence). Trimming removed 5 bases at V and 3 bases at J, with 14 bases between. CDR3 size: 13 residues. This CDR3 reads CSAAQGRDYEQYF. The CDR3 nucleotides are TGCAGTGCTGCGCAGGGACGGGACTACGAGCAGTACTTC.

This clonotype was seen at least ten times. The chain carries TRBV10-3 and TRBJ2-7; D possibly uses TRBD1 or TRBD2 (6 bases each). The CDR3 has 14 residues. Germline values: CDR1 ENHRY, CDR2 SYGVKD. Trimming left V 10 bases short and J 5 bases short, with 21 bases between. CDR3 DNA sequence: TGTGCCACGGGCTTCGACAGGCCGGGGGACGAGCAGTACTTC. Its protein is CATGFDRPGDEQYF.

This clonotype was seen at least ten times. The chain is built from TRBV9 and TRBJ2-3; possible D gene TRBD1, 5 bases. This CDR3 contains 15 residues. Germline CDR1 SGDLS, CDR2 YYNGEE. V was trimmed by 0 bases and J by 1 base, leaving 9 bases between them. CDR3 nucleotide sequence: TGTGCCAGCAGCGTAGGGGGCCTGGGCACAGATACGCAGTATTTT. Translated: CASSVGGLGTDTQYF.

A few counts support this clonotype. The chain has TRBV12-3 or TRBV12-4 and TRBJ2-3; no clear D gene. This CDR3 contains 17 residues. Trimming stripped 6 bases from V and 0 bases from J, with 19 bases between. The CDR3 sequence is CASRIQTGSSSTDTQYF. The CDR3 nucleotides are TGTGCCAGCAGAATACAGACTGGGTCTTCTAGCACAGATACGCAGTATTTT.

This clonotype occurred a few times. In nucleotides, the CDR3 is TGTGCCAGCAGTTACATTTCCCCGGGACAGGGGTACCCGGCCCAGTACTTC. It translates to CASSYISPGQGYPAQYF. The chain uses TRBV6-5 and TRBJ2-5; 10 nucleotides match TRBD1. After removal of 2 bases from V and 9 bases from J, the junction contained 15 bases not matched to a gene. The CDR3 consists of 17 residues. Germline CDR1 is MNHEY and CDR2 is SVGAGI.